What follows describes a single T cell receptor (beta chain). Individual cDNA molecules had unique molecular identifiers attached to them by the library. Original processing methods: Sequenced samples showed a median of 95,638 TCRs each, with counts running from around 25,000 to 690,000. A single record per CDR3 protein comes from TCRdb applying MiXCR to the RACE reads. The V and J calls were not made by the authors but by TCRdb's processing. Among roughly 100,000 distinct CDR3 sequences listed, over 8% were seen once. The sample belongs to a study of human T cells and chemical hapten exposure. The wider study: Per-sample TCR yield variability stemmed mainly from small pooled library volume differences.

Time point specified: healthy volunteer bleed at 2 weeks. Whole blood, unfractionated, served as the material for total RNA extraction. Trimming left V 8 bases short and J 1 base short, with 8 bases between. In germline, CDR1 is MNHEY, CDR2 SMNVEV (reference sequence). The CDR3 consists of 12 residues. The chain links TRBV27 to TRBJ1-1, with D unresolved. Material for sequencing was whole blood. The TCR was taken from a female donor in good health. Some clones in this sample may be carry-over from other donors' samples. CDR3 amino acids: CASVAGNTEAFF. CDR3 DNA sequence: TGTGCCAGCGTGGCAGGGAACACTGAAGCTTTCTTT.